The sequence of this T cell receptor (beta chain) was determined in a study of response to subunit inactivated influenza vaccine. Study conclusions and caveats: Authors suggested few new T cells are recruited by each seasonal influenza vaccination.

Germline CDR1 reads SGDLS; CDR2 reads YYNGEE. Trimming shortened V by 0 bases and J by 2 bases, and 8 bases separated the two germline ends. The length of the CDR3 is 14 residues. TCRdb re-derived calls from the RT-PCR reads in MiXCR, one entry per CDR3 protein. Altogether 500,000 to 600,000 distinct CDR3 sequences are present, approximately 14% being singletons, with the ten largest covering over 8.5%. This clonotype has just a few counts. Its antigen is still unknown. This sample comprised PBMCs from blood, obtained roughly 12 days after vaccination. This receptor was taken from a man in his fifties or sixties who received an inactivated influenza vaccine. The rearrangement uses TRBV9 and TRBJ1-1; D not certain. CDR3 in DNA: TGTGCCAGCAGCGTAGCCTGGGGTAACACTGAAGCTTTCTTT. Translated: CASSVAWGNTEAFF.